This TCR beta chain comes out of a study of T cells in Graves' hyperthyroidism and ophthalmopathy. Study-wide findings and caveats: Ophthalmopathy cases were set apart from stable hyperthyroidism by a 13 V-J model.

This clonotype appeared many times. The target antigen is unknown. V dropped 4 bases and J dropped 7 bases, with 17 bases sitting between them. The CDR3 covers 16 residues. The germline V gene has CDR1 SGHVS and CDR2 FQNEAQ. RNA transcripts yielded amplified TCR beta CDR3 regions. HTBI primers were used for first-round RT-PCR of the TCR CDR3. TCRdb re-called the multiplex PCR reads through MiXCR, storing one row per CDR3 protein. The sample lists 330,000 or so distinct CDR3 sequences, approximately 18% occurring once. This sequence was found in a man aged 45-65 years with Graves' ophthalmopathy. The sequenced material came from blood. The genes are TRBV7-8 and TRBJ1-6; D perhaps matches TRBD1 (5 bases). The CDR3 region has the DNA TGTGCCAGCAGCTCTGGGACGGCGGGGCCAAATTCACCCCTCCACTTT. This gives the protein CASSSGTAGPNSPLHF.